This T cell receptor (beta chain) was recorded in a study of T-cell reconstitution after alpha-beta-depleted transplantation in children. This clonotype was seen a handful of times. Its specificity is not known. Study-level results: The origin of alpha-beta T cells about two months after transplant was reportedly several hundred expanded graft clones. Fresh T-cell production supplied most of the T-cell counts and diversity seen one year after transplant. Surviving recipient T cells and thymic progenitors produced the high day-60 TCRbeta diversity seen in some patients.

Germline-derived CDR1 and CDR2 are SNHLY and FYNNEI. V lost 3 bases to trimming and J lost 0 bases; unmatched junction nucleotides: 9. This CDR3 is 18 amino acids long. A TCRbeta library incorporating unique molecular identifiers was prepared. TCRdb fed the PCR reads into MiXCR, producing one record per CDR3 protein. The table lists a few hundred thousand distinct CDR3 sequences, 6% to 10% of them singletons. The clonotype was recovered from a female patient aged 2 to 10 who had a stem cell transplant for Fanconi anemia, so the T cells may come from the graft donor. The sequencing used peripheral blood, collected 360 days after TCRalphabeta/CD19-depleted stem cell transplant. The chain couples TRBV2 to TRBJ2-2, with TRBD2 identical over 8 bases. The CDR3 nucleotides are TGTGCCAGCAGTGATGACGGGGGGGGTTCCCCGAACACCGGGGAGCTGTTTTTT. Translation gives CASSDDGGGSPNTGELFF.